This T cell receptor (beta chain) was profiled in a study of blood T cell repertoires in COVID-19. Whole-study context: Specimens from acute and convalescent COVID-19 originated in the United States, Italy and Spain.

Per the original data handling: The assay estimated nucleated cells by amplifying reference gene primers. Assay: immunoSEQ multiplex PCR; the TCRdb copy retains only in-frame clones and omits some. The DNA was the basis for D and trimming; V, J and clone size are from that table. Here the sample spans 97,000 or so clones, around four fifths being singletons. This clone was counted a single time. The V gene's germline CDR1 is KGHDR and CDR2 SFDVKD. The CDR3 is 15 amino acids. V lost 3 bases and J lost 2; bases outside the gene matches: 0. The source of this sequence is a man aged 40-49 years with active or convalescent COVID-19. The chain employs TRBV24-1 and TRBJ2-1, with 10 bases fitting TRBD2. Input material: peripheral blood. Here the CDR3 DNA reads TGTGCCACCAGTGATAGCGGGGGGGCCTACAATGAGCAGTTCTTC. Protein product: CATSDSGGAYNEQFF.